The sequence of this T cell receptor (beta chain) was determined in a study of CD8 T cells in Susac syndrome. Details on this clonotype: Antigen: not known.

Notes on the study in general: The CD4+ T cell repertoires from Susac syndrome exhibited no clonal expansion.

Germline V gene lookup returns CDR1 LNHDA and CDR2 SQIVND (reference sequence). The CDR3 has 14 residues. V lost 6 bases and J lost 5, with 16 bases in between. Random hexamers served to reverse transcribe roughly 0.5 to 1 ug RNA. TCRdb itself ran the immunoSEQ multiplex PCR reads through MiXCR, one entry per CDR3 protein. In the table there are tens of thousands of distinct CDR3 sequences, 93% of which are singletons. This TCR derives from a human donor with Susac syndrome. The specimen was CD4+ T cells from PBMCs. The chain is built from TRBV19 and TRBJ2-5; maybe TRBD2 (6 bases). CDR3 loop: CASSLRTGGETQYF. Written as DNA, the CDR3 is TGTGCCAGTAGCTTGAGGACCGGAGGGGAGACCCAGTACTTC.